The rows below give T cell receptor beta chains drawn from one sample of a study of blood T cell repertoires in COVID-19. The data were produced by immunoSEQ multiplex PCR, yet TCRdb's version contains in-frame clones alone and is incomplete. The sample carries 150,000 to 200,000 clones, about 85% recorded once. Sequences were obtained from peripheral blood. These receptors came from a man in his 70s with active or convalescent COVID-19. CDR3s include the opening cysteine and the closing phenylalanine or tryptophan. D genes are given only for firm matches. Expanded clones get a size class; other rows say once, few or many, or leave the size out.

TRBJ2-3 | - | once | TRBV12-5 | 12 | CASGFEVDTQYF | TGTGCTAGTGGTTTTGAGGTAGATACGCAGTATTTT
TRBJ2-7 | TRBD1 | - | TRBV27 | 15 | CASSATGTGAYEQYF | TGTGCCAGCAGTGCTACCGGGACAGGAGCCTACGAGCAGTACTTC
TRBJ1-1 | - | - | TRBV5-1 | 14 | CASSLLAEGTEAFF | TGCGCCAGCAGCTTGTTAGCAGAGGGCACTGAAGCTTTCTTT
TRBJ1-2 | - | - | TRBV19 | 11 | CATNDQGGYTF | TGTGCCACCAATGACCAGGGCGGCTACACCTTC
TRBJ1-6 | - | - | TRBV28 | 13 | CASRKENNSPLHF | TGTGCCAGCAGAAAGGAGAATAATTCACCCCTCCACTTT
TRBJ1-1 | - | - | TRBV10-1 | 13 | CASSGQANTEAFF | TGCGCCAGCAGTGGACAGGCGAACACTGAAGCTTTCTTT
TRBJ1-3 | - | - | TRBV28 | 14 | CASSFPGAGNTIYF | TGTGCCAGCAGTTTCCCGGGGGCTGGAAACACCATATATTTT
TRBJ1-2 | TRBD1 | once | TRBV30 | 12 | CAWRPAGGGYTF | TGTGCCTGGAGGCCAGCAGGGGGCGGCTACACCTTC
TRBJ1-5 | TRBD1 | once | TRBV24-1 | 12 | CATSEPTGAKHF | TGTGCCACCAGTGAACCGACAGGGGCGAAGCATTTT
TRBJ1-5 | TRBD1 | - | TRBV25-1 | 15 | CASSATGGGNQPQHF | TGTGCCAGCAGCGCCACAGGGGGGGGCAATCAGCCCCAGCATTTT
TRBJ2-7 | TRBD2 | - | TRBV28 | 14 | CASGPGLAGDEQYF | TGTGCCAGCGGTCCGGGACTAGCCGGCGACGAGCAGTACTTC
TRBJ2-1 | - | - | TRBV14 | 14 | CASSQYFSYNEQFF | TGTGCCAGCAGCCAATATTTCTCCTACAATGAGCAGTTCTTC
TRBJ2-3 | - | - | TRBV2 | 14 | CASSGLSPTDTQYF | TGTGCCAGCAGTGGGTTAAGCCCCACAGATACGCAGTATTTT
TRBJ2-7 | TRBD2 | - | TRBV13 | 16 | CASSWGTSGKTYEQYF | TGTGCCAGCAGCTGGGGGACTAGCGGGAAAACCTACGAGCAGTACTTC
TRBJ1-2 | TRBD1 | - | TRBV5-1 | 15 | CASSLGQGAGYGYTF | TGCGCCAGCAGCTTGGGACAGGGGGCCGGCTATGGCTACACCTTC
TRBJ2-6 | - | - | TRBV6-5 | 14 | CASGGHSWANVLTF | TGTGCCAGCGGGGGACATTCCTGGGCCAACGTCCTGACTTTC
TRBJ1-5 | - | - | TRBV9 | 13 | CASSGDNNQPQHF | TGTGCCAGCAGCGGGGACAATAATCAGCCCCAGCATTTT
TRBJ1-6 | - | - | TRBV28 | 15 | CASRSPSSYNSPLHF | TGTGCCAGCAGGTCCCCGAGCTCCTATAATTCACCCCTCCACTTT
TRBJ2-7 | TRBD2 | - | TRBV6-2/TRBV6-3 | 15 | CASSLLADLSYEQYF | TGTGCCAGCAGTTTACTAGCGGACCTTTCCTACGAGCAGTACTTC
TRBJ2-1 | TRBD2 | - | TRBV15 | 13 | CATQREGYNEQFF | TGTGCCACCCAGCGGGAGGGCTACAATGAGCAGTTCTTC
TRBJ1-1 | - | - | TRBV6-5 | 13 | CARRQRKNTEAFF | TGTGCCAGAAGACAAAGGAAGAACACTGAAGCTTTCTTT
TRBJ2-3 | - | - | TRBV4-1 | 16 | CASSQERGSSTDTQYF | TGCGCCAGCAGCCAAGAGCGGGGATCTTCCACAGATACGCAGTATTTT
TRBJ1-5 | TRBD1 | - | TRBV30 | 14 | CAWSAGTANQPQHF | TGTGCCTGGAGCGCTGGGACAGCGAATCAGCCCCAGCATTTT
TRBJ2-5 | TRBD1 | - | TRBV10-3 | 13 | CAISRDREETQYF | TGTGCCATCTCCCGGGACAGGGAAGAGACCCAGTACTTC
TRBJ1-6 | TRBD1 | once | TRBV27 | 20 | CASSPSLGQGAVTYNSPLHF | TGTGCCAGCAGTCCCAGCCTGGGGCAGGGGGCGGTCACCTATAATTCACCCCTCCACTTT
TRBJ2-5 | - | - | TRBV30 | 12 | CAWKIPGETQYF | TGTGCCTGGAAAATACCCGGGGAGACCCAGTACTTC
TRBJ1-1 | - | - | TRBV7-7 | 15 | CASSRIQGVDTEAFF | TGTGCCAGCAGCCGTATACAGGGTGTGGACACTGAAGCTTTCTTT
TRBJ1-3 | - | - | TRBV9 | 15 | CASSVAGNTGNTIYF | TGTGCCAGCAGCGTAGCAGGTAACACTGGAAACACCATATATTTT
TRBJ2-2 | - | - | TRBV6-2/TRBV6-3 | 15 | CASSLAVALAGELFF | TGTGCCAGCAGTTTAGCGGTAGCGTTGGCCGGGGAGCTGTTTTTT
TRBJ2-7 | TRBD2 | - | TRBV30 | 12 | CAGGLAGVEQYF | TGTGCCGGGGGACTAGCGGGGGTCGAGCAGTACTTC
TRBJ1-4 | - | - | TRBV29-1 | 13 | CSASRGLGEKLFF | TGCAGTGCATCTCGGGGGTTGGGTGAAAAACTGTTTTTT
TRBJ2-2 | - | - | TRBV4-3 | 15 | CASSQDRGIPGELFF | TGCGCCAGCAGCCAAGATAGGGGGATTCCCGGGGAGCTGTTTTTT
TRBJ2-2 | - | - | TRBV19 | 17 | CASSPTHSVSNTGELFF | TGTGCCAGTAGTCCGACCCACAGTGTCTCAAACACCGGGGAGCTGTTTTTT
TRBJ2-5 | TRBD1 | - | TRBV7-9 | 19 | CASSYGQGAIERRQETQYF | TGTGCCAGCAGCTACGGACAGGGGGCAATCGAACGCCGCCAAGAGACCCAGTACTTC
TRBJ1-1 | - | - | TRBV11-2 | 16 | CASSLTSGPVSTEAFF | TGTGCCAGCAGCTTAACCTCAGGGCCCGTGAGCACTGAAGCTTTCTTT
TRBJ2-3 | - | - | TRBV19 | 16 | CASSPSRALGTDTQYF | TGTGCCAGTAGTCCGTCCCGCGCCCTCGGCACAGATACGCAGTATTTT
TRBJ1-1 | - | - | TRBV7-9 | 14 | CASSLTGLITEAFF | TGTGCCAGCAGCTTAACAGGGTTGATCACTGAAGCTTTCTTT